What follows are 16 T cell receptor beta chains derived from one specimen sequenced in a study of T cell responses to AZD1222 COVID-19 vaccine. Method: immunoSEQ multiplex PCR; TCRdb's copy keeps in-frame clones and lacks some. The sample records about 120,000 clones, around 88% being singletons. The sequenced sample was peripheral blood, obtained 28 days after the second AZD1222 dose. These receptors all stem from an adult who received the AZD1222 COVID-19 vaccine.

This sequence joins TRBV9 and TRBJ2-7; TRBD2 agrees at 8 bases. CDR3 length equals 14 residues. Germline V gene lookup returns CDR1 SGDLS and CDR2 YYNGEE. The trim removed 3 bases at V and 5 bases at J, leaving 7 bases unmatched. For the CDR3, the DNA is TGTGCCAGCAGCGCGGGAGGGGTCGGCAACGAGCAGTACTTC. Translated: CASSAGGVGNEQYF.

This chain joins TRBV7-2 and TRBJ2-7; the D gene is possibly TRBD1 (5 bases). This CDR3 spans 14 amino acids. The germline V gene encodes CDR1 SGHTA and CDR2 FQGNSA. The V and J ends lost 1 base and 2 bases respectively, with 9 bases between them. The DNA of the CDR3 is TGTGCCAGCAGCTTAGTGGAAGGGGCCTACGAGCAGTACTTC. This translates into CASSLVEGAYEQYF.

The CDR3 sequence: CASSYALTDTQYF. The CDR3 region has the DNA TGTGCCAGCAGCTACGCCCTTACAGATACGCAGTATTTT. This chain joins TRBV7-2 and TRBJ2-3; no clear D gene. The germline V and J ends were trimmed by 4 bases and 3 bases, with 8 bases remaining between them. This CDR3 is built from 13 residues. CDR1 is SGHTA, CDR2 FQGNSA, per germline.

In this sample, this clone turned up a few times. The J gene is TRBJ2-5, the V gene TRBV9; 7 nucleotides line up with TRBD2. Germline V gives CDR1 SGDLS, CDR2 YYNGEE. J gave up 3 bases and V 1 base, and 3 bases lay outside the gene matches. CDR3 length equals 14 residues. The chain's CDR3 is CASSVMGGKETQYF. As DNA, the CDR3 is TGTGCCAGCAGCGTAATGGGGGGGAAAGAGACCCAGTACTTC.

The chain is built from TRBV28 and TRBJ1-2; D is undetermined. Trimming left V 2 bases short and J 8 bases short, with 9 bases between. The CDR3 is 12 amino acids. Germline V gene data show CDR1 as MDHEN and CDR2 as SYDVKM. The CDR3 sequence is CASSLQSIGYTF. CDR3 bases: TGTGCCAGCAGTTTACAGTCTATAGGCTACACCTTC.

The chain combines TRBV9 with TRBJ1-6; possibly TRBD1 for D (5 bases). V was pared by 0 bases and J by 5 bases, with 9 bases between. From germline, CDR1 is SGDLS and CDR2 YYNGEE. The CDR3 spans 15 residues. The CDR3: CASSVGTTDNSPLHF. Here the CDR3 DNA reads TGTGCCAGCAGCGTAGGGACAACCGATAATTCACCCCTCCACTTT.

J is TRBJ2-3 and V is TRBV5-1; no definite D call. CDR1 SGHRS and CDR2 YFSETQ come from the germline V gene. The CDR3 consists of 11 residues. V was cut by 4 bases and J by 5 bases, with 5 bases left in between. The CDR3 nucleotides read TGCGCCAGCAGCATTCGAGATACGCAGTATTTT. It encodes CASSIRDTQYF.

CDR3 in DNA: TGTGCCAGCAGTTACTCTGGGACAGGGGCCGAAGGCTACACCTTC. Protein sequence: CASSYSGTGAEGYTF. The chain is built from TRBV6-6 and TRBJ1-2, with 10 bases matching TRBD1. With 0 bases clipped from V and 8 bases from J, the junction kept 6 bases outside the gene matches. Germline V gene data show CDR1 as MNHNY and CDR2 as SVGAGI (reference sequence). CDR3 length equals 15 residues.

The chain is built from TRBV19 and TRBJ1-6, with D possibly being TRBD1 (5 bases). The CDR3 loop spans 18 amino acids. CDR1 is LNHDA, CDR2 SQIVND, per germline (reference sequence). Trimming cost V 5 bases and J 0 bases, with 17 bases left between them. The CDR3 spells CASSDTPGTSSYNSPLHF. The CDR3 DNA reads as TGTGCCAGTAGTGATACTCCAGGGACCAGCTCCTATAATTCACCCCTCCACTTT.

For the CDR3, the DNA is TGTGCCACCAGTGATTCTTCAGGGTTGACCTACAATGAGCAGTTCTTC. Its protein is CATSDSSGLTYNEQFF. The chain couples TRBV24-1 to TRBJ2-1; the D gene is possibly TRBD1 (5 bases). Trimming cost V 2 bases and J 2 bases, with 12 bases left between them. The CDR3 has 16 residues. Per the germline V gene, CDR1 is KGHDR and CDR2 is SFDVKD.

This clone was counted only a few times. The J gene is TRBJ2-1, the V gene TRBV2, with 8 bases aligning to TRBD2. The CDR3 has 17 amino acids. The germline V gene encodes CDR1 SNHLY and CDR2 FYNNEI. The V and J ends lost 4 bases and 5 bases, in that order; junction bases with no gene match: 13. The CDR3 DNA reads as TGTGCCAGCAGTGGGAGTACCGCGGGGGGTACCGACAATGAGCAGTTCTTC. It translates to CASSGSTAGGTDNEQFF. Drawing the rest from reference TRBV2 and TRBJ2-1, the complete variable domain is EPEVTQTPSHQVTQMGQEVILRCVPISNHLYFYWYRQILGQKVEFLVSFYNNEISEKSEIFDDQFSVERPDGSNFTLKIRSTKLEDSAMYFCASSGSTAGGTDNEQFFGPGTRLTVL.

The rearrangement uses TRBV3-1 (or the pseudogene TRBV3-2) and TRBJ2-1, with 11 bases lining up with TRBD2. Germline loops: CDR1 LGHDT, CDR2 YNNKEL (reference sequence). J lost 4 bases, V lost 5 bases, and 4 bases had no gene match. The CDR3 loop spans 15 amino acids. The CDR3 sequence: CASSSLAGGYNEQFF. CDR3 nucleotides: TGTGCCAGCAGCTCCCTAGCGGGGGGTTACAATGAGCAGTTCTTC.

The J gene is TRBJ1-2, the V gene TRBV4-2; possible D gene TRBD1, 5 bases. Trimming stripped 1 base from V and 7 bases from J, with 19 bases between. Germline V gives CDR1 LGHNA, CDR2 YNFKEQ. The CDR3 loop spans 16 amino acids. CDR3 coding DNA: TGTGCCAGCAGCCAAGGCACTGGGACCTACGCCGGTGGCTACACCTTC. Protein sequence: CASSQGTGTYAGGYTF.

The gene calls are TRBV4-1 and TRBJ1-1, with no clear D. CDR1 MGHRA and CDR2 YSYEKL come from the germline V gene. The CDR3 contains 13 residues. The V and J ends lost 1 base and 1 base respectively, with 4 bases between them. The CDR3 spells CASSQAPNTEAFF. The CDR3 coding sequence is TGCGCCAGCAGCCAAGCCCCGAACACTGAAGCTTTCTTT.

The J gene is TRBJ1-2, the V gene TRBV6-5; D call uncertain. From germline, CDR1 is MNHEY and CDR2 SVGAGI. Trimming removed 0 bases at V and 4 bases at J, with 9 bases between. CDR3 length: 14 residues. The CDR3 spells CASSYSVSPYGYTF. In DNA, the CDR3 is TGTGCCAGCAGTTACTCGGTTTCTCCCTATGGCTACACCTTC.

The gene calls are TRBV5-6 and TRBJ1-5; possibly TRBD1 for D (6 bases). The CDR3 has 14 residues. The germline V and J ends were trimmed by 0 bases and 5 bases, with 9 bases remaining between them. Germline CDR1 reads SGHDT; CDR2 reads YYEEEE. This CDR3 is CASSLGGAYQPQHF. The CDR3 region has the DNA TGTGCCAGCAGCTTGGGGGGGGCTTATCAGCCCCAGCATTTT.